This T cell receptor beta chain was retrieved from a study of CD8 T cells in ankylosing spondylitis. Study-wide points: According to the report, clones linked to the disease were significantly enriched in matched synovial fluid samples taken from ankylosing spondylitis patients. Ankylosing spondylitis blood appeared to carry a characteristic TCR beta motif of roughly eight highly homologous variants.

V was clipped by 3 bases and J by 4 bases, with 9 bases between them. This CDR3 comprises 14 residues. In germline, CDR1 is SGHTA, CDR2 FQGNSA. TCRdb itself ran the 5' RACE reads through MiXCR, one entry per CDR3 protein. The sample yields fewer than 400,000 distinct CDR3 sequences, around 8% seen once. This clonotype was seen ten or more times. Its antigen is currently unknown. The TCR was taken from a male donor with ankylosing spondylitis. The sequenced sample was blood, either unsorted or a sorted T cell fraction (not recorded which). The chain uses TRBV7-2 and TRBJ2-2; no firm D call. The CDR3 region is CASSFGAATGELFF. The DNA for the CDR3 is TGTGCCAGCAGCTTCGGAGCCGCCACCGGGGAGCTGTTTTTT.